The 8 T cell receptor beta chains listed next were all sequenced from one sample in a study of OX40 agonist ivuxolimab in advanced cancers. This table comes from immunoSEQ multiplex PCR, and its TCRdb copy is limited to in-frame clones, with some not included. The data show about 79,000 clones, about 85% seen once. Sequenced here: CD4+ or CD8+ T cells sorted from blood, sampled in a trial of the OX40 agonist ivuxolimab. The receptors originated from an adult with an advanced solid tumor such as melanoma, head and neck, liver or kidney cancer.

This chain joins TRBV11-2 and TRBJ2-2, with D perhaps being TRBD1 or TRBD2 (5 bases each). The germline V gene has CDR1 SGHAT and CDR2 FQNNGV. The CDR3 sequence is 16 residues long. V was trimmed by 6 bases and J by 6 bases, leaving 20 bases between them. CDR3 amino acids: CASSTLKGRQPGELFF. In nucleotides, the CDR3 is TGTGCCAGCAGTACATTAAAGGGACGGCAGCCCGGGGAGCTGTTTTTT.

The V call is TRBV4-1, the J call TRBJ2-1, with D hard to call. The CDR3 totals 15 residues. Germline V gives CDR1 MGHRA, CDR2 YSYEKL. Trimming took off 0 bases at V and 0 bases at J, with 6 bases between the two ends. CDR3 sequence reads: CASSQDAASYNEQFF. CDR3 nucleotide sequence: TGCGCCAGCAGCCAAGACGCGGCCTCCTACAATGAGCAGTTCTTC.

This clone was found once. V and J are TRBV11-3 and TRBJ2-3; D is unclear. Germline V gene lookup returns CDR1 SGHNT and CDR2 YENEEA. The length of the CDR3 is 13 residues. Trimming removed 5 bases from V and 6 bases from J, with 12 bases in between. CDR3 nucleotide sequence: TGTGCCAGCAGCCCGTACGGTAGGGATACGCAGTATTTT. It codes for CASSPYGRDTQYF.

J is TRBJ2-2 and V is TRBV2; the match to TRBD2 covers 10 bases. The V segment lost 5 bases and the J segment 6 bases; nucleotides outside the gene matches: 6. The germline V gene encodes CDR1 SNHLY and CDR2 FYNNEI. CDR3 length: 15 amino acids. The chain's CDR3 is CASSPSGSFAGELFF. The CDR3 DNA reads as TGTGCCAGCAGTCCTAGCGGGAGTTTCGCCGGGGAGCTGTTTTTT.

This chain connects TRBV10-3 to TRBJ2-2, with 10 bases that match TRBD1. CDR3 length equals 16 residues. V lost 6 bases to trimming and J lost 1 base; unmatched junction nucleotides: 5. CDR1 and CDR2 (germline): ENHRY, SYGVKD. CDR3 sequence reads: CAISSGTGVNTGELFF. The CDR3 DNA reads TGTGCCATCAGCTCCGGGACAGGGGTGAACACCGGGGAGCTGTTTTTT.

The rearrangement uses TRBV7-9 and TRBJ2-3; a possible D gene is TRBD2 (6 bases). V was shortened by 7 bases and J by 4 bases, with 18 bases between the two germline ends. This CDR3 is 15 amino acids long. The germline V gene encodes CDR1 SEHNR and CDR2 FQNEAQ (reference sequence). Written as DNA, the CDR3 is TGTGCCAGCACGTCCAGCGCGACGGGGGCAGATACGCAGTATTTT. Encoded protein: CASTSSATGADTQYF. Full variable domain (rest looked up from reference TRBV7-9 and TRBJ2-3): DTGVSQNPRHKITKRGQNVTFRCDPISEHNRLYWYRQTLGQGPEFLTYFQNEAQLEKSRLLSDRFSAERPKGSFSTLEIQRTEQGDSAMYLCASTSSATGADTQYFGPGTRLTVL.

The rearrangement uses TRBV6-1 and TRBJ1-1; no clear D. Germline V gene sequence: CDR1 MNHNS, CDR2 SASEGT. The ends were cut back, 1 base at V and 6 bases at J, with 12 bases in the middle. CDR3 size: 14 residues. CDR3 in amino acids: CASSEVRSQAEAFF. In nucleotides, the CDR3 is TGTGCCAGCAGTGAAGTTCGGTCCCAAGCTGAAGCTTTCTTT.

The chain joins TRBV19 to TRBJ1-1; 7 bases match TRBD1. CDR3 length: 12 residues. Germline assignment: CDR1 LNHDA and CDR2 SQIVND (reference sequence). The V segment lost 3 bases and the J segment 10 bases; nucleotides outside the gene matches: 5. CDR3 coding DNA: TGTGCCAGTAGTATTTTAGGGGGCGTAGCTTTCTTT. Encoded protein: CASSILGGVAFF.